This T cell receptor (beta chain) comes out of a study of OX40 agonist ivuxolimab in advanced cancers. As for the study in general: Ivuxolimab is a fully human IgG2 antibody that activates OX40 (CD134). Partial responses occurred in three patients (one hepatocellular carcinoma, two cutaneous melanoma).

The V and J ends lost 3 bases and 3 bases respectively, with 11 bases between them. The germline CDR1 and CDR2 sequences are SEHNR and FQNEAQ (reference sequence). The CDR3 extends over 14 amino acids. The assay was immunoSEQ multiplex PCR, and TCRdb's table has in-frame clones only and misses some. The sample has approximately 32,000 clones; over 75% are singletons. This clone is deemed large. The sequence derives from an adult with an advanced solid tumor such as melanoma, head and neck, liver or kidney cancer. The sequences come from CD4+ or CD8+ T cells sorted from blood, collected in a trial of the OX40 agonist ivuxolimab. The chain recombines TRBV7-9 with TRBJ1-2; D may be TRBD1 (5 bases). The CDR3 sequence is CASSFYGAYYGYTF. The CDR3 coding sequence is TGTGCCAGCAGCTTTTATGGGGCCTACTATGGCTACACCTTC.